The 8 T cell receptor beta chains below all came from one sample that was sequenced in a study of PD-1 blockade in classical Hodgkin lymphoma (dated by TCRdb to 2018 to 2020). The time point label of this sample denotes: cycle 1 day 1 (C1D1), immediately before nivolumab initiation. Every trial patient had relapsed after autologous stem cell transplantation, and cohorts A, B and C differed in prior brentuximab vedotin exposure. Library preparation used the immunoSEQ multiplex PCR assay. This is the immuneACCESS table as TCRdb keeps it, with only in-frame sequences that have V and J called. A part of the clones is gone; compared with another copy, unresolved V genes explain less than half, and the rest is unexplained. For this sample there are some 64,000 clones; approximately 90% appear just once. The ten largest make up approximately 15% of the sample. The sample in question was peripheral blood mononuclear cells (PBMCs), obtained at baseline. The receptor source for this set is a human donor with classical Hodgkin lymphoma.

V is TRBV12-5 and J is TRBJ2-7; D remains ambiguous. This CDR3 has 13 residues. The germline CDR1 and CDR2 sequences are LGHNT and FRNRAP. V lost 5 bases and J lost 9, with 17 bases in between. The CDR3 loop reads CASGPRTDGVQYF. The CDR3 DNA sequence: TGTGCTAGTGGTCCCAGGACCGATGGGGTGCAGTACTTC.

The V call is TRBV19, the J call TRBJ1-5, with TRBD1 matching 7 bases. The CDR3 runs 16 residues. CDR1 LNHDA and CDR2 SQIVND come from the germline V gene (reference sequence). Unmatched junction bases numbered 7, after V lost 3 bases and J lost 2 bases. CDR3 in amino acids: CASSMTGYGGNQPQHF. The CDR3 DNA sequence: TGTGCCAGTAGTATGACAGGGTATGGTGGCAATCAGCCCCAGCATTTT.

This chain links TRBV2 with TRBJ2-1, with D perhaps matching TRBD1 (6 bases). The ends were cut back, 7 bases at V and 9 bases at J, with 16 bases in the middle. The CDR3 extends over 13 amino acids. The germline V gene encodes CDR1 SNHLY and CDR2 FYNNEI. The CDR3 DNA sequence: TGTGCCAGCAAGACAGGTTCGGTGACTGAGCAGTTCTTC. Encoded protein: CASKTGSVTEQFF.

The V call is TRBV5-4, the J call TRBJ2-7, with 7 bases that match TRBD1. CDR3 size: 16 residues. The V segment lost 1 base and the J segment 3 bases; nucleotides outside the gene matches: 10. Germline loops: CDR1 SGHNT, CDR2 YYREEE (reference sequence). This chain's CDR3 is CASSLSSDREIYEQYF. The CDR3 nucleotides are TGTGCCAGCAGCTTGTCCTCTGACAGGGAAATCTACGAGCAGTACTTC.

The V call is TRBV29-1, the J call TRBJ2-5, with a weak D call TRBD2 (5 bases). CDR1 is SQVTM and CDR2 is ANQGSEA in the germline V gene. V was trimmed by 7 bases and J by 4 bases, leaving 16 bases between them. The CDR3 extends over 13 amino acids. The CDR3 here is CSELSGERETQYF. The CDR3 bases are TGCAGCGAGCTTTCCGGGGAACGAGAGACCCAGTACTTC.

The V gene is TRBV9, the J gene TRBJ2-3; perhaps TRBD2 as D (7 bases). Trimming took 7 bases from V and 1 from J, leaving 19 bases between them. This CDR3 is 16 amino acids long. In germline, CDR1 is SGDLS, CDR2 YYNGEE. The CDR3 DNA follows: TGTGCCAGCTCTCAAGAGGGGGGGGGCGGCACAGATACGCAGTATTTT. Its translation is CASSQEGGGGTDTQYF.

This sequence joins TRBV5-1 and TRBJ2-3, with a weak D call TRBD1 (5 bases). V was pared by 0 bases and J by 0 bases, with 11 bases between. The CDR3 is 16 residues long. The V gene's germline CDR1 is SGHRS and CDR2 YFSETQ. The CDR3 sequence is CASSLVQGLSTDTQYF. Here the CDR3 DNA reads TGCGCCAGCAGCTTGGTCCAGGGTCTTAGCACAGATACGCAGTATTTT.

This chain joins TRBV12-5 and TRBJ1-1; no clear D gene. The CDR3 is 15 amino acids. Germline CDR1 and CDR2: LGHNT and FRNRAP. V was pared by 2 bases and J by 1 base, with 11 bases between. CDR3 sequence reads: CASGLSQSANTEAFF. The CDR3 nucleotides are TGTGCTAGTGGTTTGTCCCAATCAGCGAACACTGAAGCTTTCTTT.